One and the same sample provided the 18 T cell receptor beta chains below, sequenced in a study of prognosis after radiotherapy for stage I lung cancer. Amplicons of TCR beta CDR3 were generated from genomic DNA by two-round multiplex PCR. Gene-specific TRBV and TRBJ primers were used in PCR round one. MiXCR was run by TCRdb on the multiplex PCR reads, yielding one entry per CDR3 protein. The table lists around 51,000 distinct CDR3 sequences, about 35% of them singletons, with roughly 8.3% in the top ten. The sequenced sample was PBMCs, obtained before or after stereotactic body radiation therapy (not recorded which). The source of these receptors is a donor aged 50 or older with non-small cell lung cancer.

The CDR3 DNA follows: TGTGCCAGCAGTCCGGGTCTCTACGAGCAGTACTTC. This translates into CASSPGLYEQYF. The gene calls are TRBV2 and TRBJ2-7; D gene uncertain. V was shortened by 5 bases and J by 3 bases, with 8 bases between the two germline ends. The germline CDR1 and CDR2 sequences are SNHLY and FYNNEI. CDR3 size: 12 residues. Using reference TRBV2 and TRBJ2-7 for the parts outside the CDR3, the full variable domain is EPEVTQTPSHQVTQMGQEVILRCVPISNHLYFYWYRQILGQKVEFLVSFYNNEISEKSEIFDDQFSVERPDGSNFTLKIRSTKLEDSAMYFCASSPGLYEQYFGPGTRLTVT.

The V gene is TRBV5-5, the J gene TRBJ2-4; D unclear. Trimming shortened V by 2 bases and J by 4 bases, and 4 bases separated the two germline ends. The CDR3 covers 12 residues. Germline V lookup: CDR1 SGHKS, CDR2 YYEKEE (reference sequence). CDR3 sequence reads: CASSLGKNIQYF. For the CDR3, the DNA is TGTGCCAGCAGCTTAGGAAAAAACATTCAGTACTTC.

The CDR3 bases are TGTGCCATCCTAATTGGGCGGGGCGCTAACTATGGCTACACCTTC. This codes for CAILIGRGANYGYTF. The genes are TRBV2 and TRBJ1-2, with D possibly matching TRBD1 (5 bases). V was cut by 10 bases and J by 0 bases, with 18 bases left in between. Germline V gene lookup returns CDR1 SNHLY and CDR2 FYNNEI. CDR3 length: 15 residues.

CDR3 protein: CASIRGRDYEQYF. CDR3 sequence (DNA): TGTGCCAGCATCCGAGGACGAGACTACGAGCAGTACTTC. V and J are TRBV28 and TRBJ2-7; unclear D gene. CDR1 is MDHEN, CDR2 SYDVKM, per germline. The CDR3 is 13 amino acids. Trimming cost V 7 bases and J 3 bases, with 13 bases left between them.

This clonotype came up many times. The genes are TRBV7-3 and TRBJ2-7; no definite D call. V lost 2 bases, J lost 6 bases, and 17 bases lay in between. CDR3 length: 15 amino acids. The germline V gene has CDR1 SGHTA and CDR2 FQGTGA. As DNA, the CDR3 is TGTGCCAGCAGCTTATCCCCCGTCGGAGTGGGCGAGCAGTACTTC. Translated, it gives CASSLSPVGVGEQYF.

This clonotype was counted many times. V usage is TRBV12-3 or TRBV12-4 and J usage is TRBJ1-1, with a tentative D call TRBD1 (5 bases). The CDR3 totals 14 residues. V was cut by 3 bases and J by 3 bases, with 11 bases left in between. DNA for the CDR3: TGTGCCAGCAGTTTCTCGGGGGAGCACACTGAAGCTTTCTTT. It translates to CASSFSGEHTEAFF.

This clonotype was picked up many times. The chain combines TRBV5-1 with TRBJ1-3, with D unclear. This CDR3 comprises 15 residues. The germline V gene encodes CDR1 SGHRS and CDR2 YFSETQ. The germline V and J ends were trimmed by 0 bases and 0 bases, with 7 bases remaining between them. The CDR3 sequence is CASSLGQDSGNTIYF. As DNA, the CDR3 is TGCGCCAGCAGCTTGGGGCAGGACTCTGGAAACACCATATATTTT.

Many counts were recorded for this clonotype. Here the CDR3 reads CASSDSGGETGELFF. CDR3 sequence (DNA): TGTGCCAGCAGTGACTCGGGAGGGGAGACCGGGGAGCTGTTTTTT. This rearrangement joins TRBV6-4 to TRBJ2-2, with TRBD2 identical over 7 bases. The V and J ends lost 0 bases and 5 bases, in that order; junction bases with no gene match: 3. CDR3 length equals 15 residues. Germline V gives CDR1 MRHNA, CDR2 SNTAGT.

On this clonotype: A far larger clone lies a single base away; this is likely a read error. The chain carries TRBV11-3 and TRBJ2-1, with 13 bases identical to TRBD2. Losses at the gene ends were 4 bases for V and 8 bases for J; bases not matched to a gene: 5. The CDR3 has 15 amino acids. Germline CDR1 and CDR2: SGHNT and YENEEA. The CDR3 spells CASSYTSGRADEQFF. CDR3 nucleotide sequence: TGTGCCAGCAGCTACACTAGCGGGAGGGCCGATGAGCAGTTCTTC.

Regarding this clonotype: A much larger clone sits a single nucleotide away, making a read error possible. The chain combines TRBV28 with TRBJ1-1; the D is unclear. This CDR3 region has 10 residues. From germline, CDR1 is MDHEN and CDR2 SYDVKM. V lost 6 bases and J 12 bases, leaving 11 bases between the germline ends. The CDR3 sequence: CASRKGGSFF. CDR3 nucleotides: TGTGCCAGCAGGAAAGGAGGGTCTTTCTTT.

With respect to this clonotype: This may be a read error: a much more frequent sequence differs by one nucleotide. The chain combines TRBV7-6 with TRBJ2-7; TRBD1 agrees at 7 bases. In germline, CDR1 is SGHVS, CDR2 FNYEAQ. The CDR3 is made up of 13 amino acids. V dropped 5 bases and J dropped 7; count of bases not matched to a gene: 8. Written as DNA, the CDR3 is TGTGCCAGCAGCAACCAACAGGGGCGGGAGCAGTACTTC. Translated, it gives CASSNQQGREQYF.

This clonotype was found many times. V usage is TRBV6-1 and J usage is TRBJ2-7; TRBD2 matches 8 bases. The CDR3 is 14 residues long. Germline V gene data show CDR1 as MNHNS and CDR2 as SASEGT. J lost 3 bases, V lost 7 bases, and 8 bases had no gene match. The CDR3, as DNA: TGTGCCAGCAAGTCCAAACTAGCGGACTACGAGCAGTACTTC. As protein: CASKSKLADYEQYF.

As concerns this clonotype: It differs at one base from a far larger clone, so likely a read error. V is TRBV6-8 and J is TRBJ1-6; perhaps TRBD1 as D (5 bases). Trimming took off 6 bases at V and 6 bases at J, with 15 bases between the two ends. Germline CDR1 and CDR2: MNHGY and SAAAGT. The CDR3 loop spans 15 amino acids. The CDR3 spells CASSPGHRFNSPLHF. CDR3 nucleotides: TGTGCCAGCAGCCCCGGACATCGATTTAATTCACCCCTCCACTTT.

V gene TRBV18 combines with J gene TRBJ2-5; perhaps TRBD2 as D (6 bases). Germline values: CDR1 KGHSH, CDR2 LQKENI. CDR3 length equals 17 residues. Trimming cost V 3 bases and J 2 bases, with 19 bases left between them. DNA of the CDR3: TGTGCCAGCTCACCTTCGGGAGCGATGAGTTTGCAAGAGACCCAGTACTTC. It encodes CASSPSGAMSLQETQYF.

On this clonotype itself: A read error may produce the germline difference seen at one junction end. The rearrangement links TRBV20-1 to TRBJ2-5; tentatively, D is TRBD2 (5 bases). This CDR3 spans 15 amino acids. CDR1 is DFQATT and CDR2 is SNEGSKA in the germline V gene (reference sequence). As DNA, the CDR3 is TGCAGTGCCACTAGGGCAAGCGGTAGCCAAGATACCCAGTACTTC. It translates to CSATRASGSQDTQYF.

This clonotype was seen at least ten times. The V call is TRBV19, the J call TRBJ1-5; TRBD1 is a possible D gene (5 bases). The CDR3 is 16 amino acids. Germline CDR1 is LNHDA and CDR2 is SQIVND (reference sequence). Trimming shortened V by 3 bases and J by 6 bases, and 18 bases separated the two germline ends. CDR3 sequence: CASSIGGGNLGQPQHF. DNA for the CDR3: TGTGCCAGTAGTATCGGCGGGGGGAACCTCGGTCAGCCCCAGCATTTT. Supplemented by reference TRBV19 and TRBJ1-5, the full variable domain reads DGGITQSPKYLFRKEGQNVTLSCEQNLNHDAMYWYRQDPGQGLRLIYYSQIVNDFQKGDIAEGYSVSREKKESFPLTVTSAQKNPTAFYLCASSIGGGNLGQPQHFGDGTRLSIL.

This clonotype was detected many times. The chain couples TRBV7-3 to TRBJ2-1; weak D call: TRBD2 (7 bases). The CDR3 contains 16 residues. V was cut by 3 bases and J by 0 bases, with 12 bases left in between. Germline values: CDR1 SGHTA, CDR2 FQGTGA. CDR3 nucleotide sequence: TGTGCCAGCAGCTTTCAGGGGAGGGGCTCCTACAATGAGCAGTTCTTC. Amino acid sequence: CASSFQGRGSYNEQFF. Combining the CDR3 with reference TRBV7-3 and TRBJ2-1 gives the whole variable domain GAGVSQTPSNKVTEKGKYVELRCDPISGHTALYWYRQSLGQGPEFLIYFQGTGAADDSGLPNDRFFAVRPEGSVSTLKIQRTERGDSAVYLCASSFQGRGSYNEQFFGPGTRLTVL.

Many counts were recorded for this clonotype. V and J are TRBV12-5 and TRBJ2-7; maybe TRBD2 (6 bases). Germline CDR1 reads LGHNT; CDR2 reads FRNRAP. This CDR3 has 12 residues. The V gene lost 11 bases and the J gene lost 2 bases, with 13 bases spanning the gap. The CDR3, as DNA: TGTGCTTCTTCTCGCGGGGCCTACGAGCAGTACTTC. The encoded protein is CASSRGAYEQYF. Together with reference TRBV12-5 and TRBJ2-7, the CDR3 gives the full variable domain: DARVTQTPRHKVTEMGQEVTMRCQPILGHNTVFWYRQTMMQGLELLAYFRNRAPLDDSGMPKDRFSAEMPDATLATLKIQPSEPRDSAVYFCASSRGAYEQYFGPGTRLTVT.